Here is one T cell receptor beta chain with its context. The data are from a study of blood T cell repertoires in COVID-19. Study context: Spain, Italy and the United States supplied samples that represented acute and convalescent COVID-19. T cells, B-cell-depleted T cells, or PBMCs supplied cDNA or gDNA.

Original data processing: Scientists estimated how many nucleated cells there were by amplifying reference gene primers. TCRdb's copy holds only in-frame clones and misses some; the assay was immunoSEQ multiplex PCR. V, J and clone size are taken as reported in that table, and D and trimming were inferred from the DNA itself. The repertoire has about 240,000 clones, approximately 86% of them found once; the top ten carry around 7.3%. The CDR3 is 12 amino acids. CDR1 and CDR2 from the germline V gene are SNHLY and FYNNEI. The V and J ends lost 6 bases and 14 bases, in that order; junction bases with no gene match: 10.

The specimen sequenced was peripheral blood. The chain uses TRBV2 and TRBJ2-1, with TRBD1 identical over 7 bases. This receptor was obtained from a woman aged 70-85 years with active or convalescent COVID-19. The CDR3 DNA sequence: TGTGCCAGCAGCAAGATGACAGGGACCAAGTTCTTC. Translation: CASSKMTGTKFF.